This TCR beta chain was observed in a study of T cell responses to AZD1222 COVID-19 vaccine. Study-level background: Second doses that came at about 4 or about 12 weeks were put together.

General study results and limits: Spike-specific TCRs gained breadth and depth after people received two AZD1222 doses. A mostly white British donor set with more females was recruited, and clonal diversity was possibly underestimated. The reported proportion of spike-specific TCRs targeting unmutated variant regions was nearly half.

Clones were sequenced by immunoSEQ multiplex PCR, and TCRdb holds only the in-frame ones, with some missing. The sample has 82,000 or so clones; roughly nine tenths are singletons. This clone was seen only once. Its antigen is unidentified. The V gene's germline CDR1 is LNHDA and CDR2 SQIVND (reference sequence). With 6 bases removed from V and 2 bases from J, the gap between germline ends came to 4 bases. The length of the CDR3 is 11 residues. The V gene is TRBV19, the J gene TRBJ2-5; D not certain. The sample in question was peripheral blood, obtained on day 0 of AZD1222 vaccination. The sequence derives from an adult in good health. CDR3 DNA: TGTGCCAGTAGCGAACAAGAGACCCAGTACTTC. Its translation: CASSEQETQYF. Supplemented by reference TRBV19 and TRBJ2-5, the full variable domain reads DGGITQSPKYLFRKEGQNVTLSCEQNLNHDAMYWYRQDPGQGLRLIYYSQIVNDFQKGDIAEGYSVSREKKESFPLTVTSAQKNPTAFYLCASSEQETQYFGPGTRLLVL.